This T cell receptor beta chain stems from a study of post-analysis software for immune sequencing data. Whole-study context: Patients had relapsing-remitting, secondary progressive or progressive-relapsing multiple sclerosis; some lacked subtype. Study findings and constraints: Higher frequency in patients than in controls was seen for five TRBV segments, with TRBV5-6, TRBV5-1 and TRBV20-1 among them. Samples prepared in the same batch strongly co-clustered by F measure.

This clonotype was seen only a few times. Its antigen remains unknown. From germline, CDR1 is SGHRS and CDR2 YFSETQ. The CDR3 has 14 residues. The ends were cut back, 4 bases at V and 3 bases at J, with 14 bases in the middle. Unique molecular identifiers featured in each of the TCR beta cDNA libraries. TCRdb reprocessed the PCR reads via MiXCR and lists one record per CDR3 protein. Altogether roughly 540,000 distinct CDR3 sequences are present, under 40% being singletons, with the ten largest covering 4.5% to 7.5%. The sample consisted of blood. The receptor was derived from a girl aged 2 to 17 with multiple sclerosis. This chain connects TRBV5-1 to TRBJ2-7; a weak D match, TRBD2 (5 bases). Written as DNA, the CDR3 is TGCGCCAGCAGCCCACGGGGAGACTACTACGAGCAGTACTTC. Residues: CASSPRGDYYEQYF.